The rows below give T cell receptor beta chains drawn from one sample of a study of shared clonotypes between healthy human individuals. Produced via immunoSEQ multiplex PCR; TCRdb's table is partial and in-frame only. The repertoire consists of nearly 750,000 clones, with over 55% occurring once and the leading ten covering approximately 2%. The sequencing sample was made of memory CD4+ T cells sorted from blood. All receptors derive from a woman in her twenties or thirties in good health. Each CDR3 is given with its conserved first and last residue. Fields, in order: CDR3 length, D gene, V gene, J gene, clone size, CDR3 DNA, CDR3 protein. A D gene is named only where the DNA matches it firmly. Clone size is stated in some rows and not others, as once, few, many or a class when expanded.

cdr3_length: 15
d_call: TRBD2
v_call: TRBV15
j_call: TRBJ2-5
clone_size: NA
cdr3_nt: TGTGCCACCAGCAGAGATACCCTAGCGGAAGAGACCCAGTACTTC
cdr3_aa: CATSRDTLAEETQYF

cdr3_length: 14
d_call: NA
v_call: TRBV9
j_call: TRBJ2-3
clone_size: NA
cdr3_nt: TGTGCCAGCAGCCCACGGTCCCCCACAGATACGCAGTATTTT
cdr3_aa: CASSPRSPTDTQYF

cdr3_length: 14
d_call: NA
v_call: TRBV6-5
j_call: TRBJ1-5
clone_size: NA
cdr3_nt: TGTGCCAGCAGACAAACAGGGTCGACACAGCCCCAGCATTTT
cdr3_aa: CASRQTGSTQPQHF

cdr3_length: 14
d_call: TRBD2
v_call: TRBV30
j_call: TRBJ2-1
clone_size: NA
cdr3_nt: TGTGCCCGATTGACTAGCGCCCAAGACAATGAGCAGTTCTTC
cdr3_aa: CARLTSAQDNEQFF

cdr3_length: 13
d_call: NA
v_call: TRBV4-1
j_call: TRBJ2-5
clone_size: NA
cdr3_nt: TGCGCCAGCAGCCCGGACATCCAGCGTGAGCAGTACTTC
cdr3_aa: CASSPDIQREQYF

cdr3_length: 13
d_call: NA
v_call: TRBV28
j_call: TRBJ1-5
clone_size: few
cdr3_nt: TGTGCCAGCAGAGTTACAGGGTTTCAGCCCCAGCATTTT
cdr3_aa: CASRVTGFQPQHF

cdr3_length: 14
d_call: NA
v_call: TRBV2
j_call: TRBJ1-1
clone_size: NA
cdr3_nt: TGTGCCAGCACCCTTGGGGGGTGGAGGACTGAAGCTTTCTTT
cdr3_aa: CASTLGGWRTEAFF

cdr3_length: 14
d_call: NA
v_call: TRBV2
j_call: TRBJ1-5
clone_size: few
cdr3_nt: TGTGCCAGCAGTGTCAGGGCGGGCAATCAGCCCCAGCATTTT
cdr3_aa: CASSVRAGNQPQHF

cdr3_length: 16
d_call: TRBD2
v_call: TRBV7-3
j_call: TRBJ2-1
clone_size: NA
cdr3_nt: TGTGCCAGCAGCAAACGAGCGGGAGGGCCCGAGGTTGAGCAGTTCTTC
cdr3_aa: CASSKRAGGPEVEQFF

cdr3_length: 14
d_call: NA
v_call: TRBV19
j_call: TRBJ2-5
clone_size: NA
cdr3_nt: TGTGCCAGTAGTCCCCAGACAGTAAAAGAGACCCAGTACTTC
cdr3_aa: CASSPQTVKETQYF

cdr3_length: 18
d_call: NA
v_call: TRBV6-1
j_call: TRBJ1-5
clone_size: NA
cdr3_nt: TGTGCCAGCAGTGAAGCGCTCCCGGGCCTTGGGGGCAATCAGCCCCAGCATTTT
cdr3_aa: CASSEALPGLGGNQPQHF

cdr3_length: 14
d_call: TRBD1
v_call: TRBV10-3
j_call: TRBJ1-2
clone_size: NA
cdr3_nt: TGTGCCATCAAGATACAGGGGGACGGCTATGGCTACACCTTC
cdr3_aa: CAIKIQGDGYGYTF

cdr3_length: 16
d_call: NA
v_call: TRBV19
j_call: TRBJ1-1
clone_size: NA
cdr3_nt: TGTGCCAGTAGTATCAACTCCGGGACGGTGAACACTGAAGCTTTCTTT
cdr3_aa: CASSINSGTVNTEAFF

cdr3_length: 16
d_call: TRBD2
v_call: TRBV7-9
j_call: TRBJ2-1
clone_size: NA
cdr3_nt: TGTGCCAGCAGCTTCCGACTAGCGGGAGTGGGCAATGAGCAGTTCTTC
cdr3_aa: CASSFRLAGVGNEQFF

cdr3_length: 15
d_call: NA
v_call: TRBV5-1
j_call: TRBJ2-1
clone_size: NA
cdr3_nt: TGCGCCAGCAGCCGATCCTCTAGCGTCTACAATGAGCAGTTCTTC
cdr3_aa: CASSRSSSVYNEQFF

cdr3_length: 12
d_call: NA
v_call: TRBV6-5
j_call: TRBJ2-1
clone_size: NA
cdr3_nt: TGTGCCAGCAGTTCTAGGGTCGGGGAGCAGTTCTTC
cdr3_aa: CASSSRVGEQFF

cdr3_length: 15
d_call: TRBD2
v_call: TRBV11-2
j_call: TRBJ2-7
clone_size: NA
cdr3_nt: TGTGCCAGCAGCCCGACTAGCGGGAGCTCCTACGAGCAGTACTTC
cdr3_aa: CASSPTSGSSYEQYF

cdr3_length: 17
d_call: TRBD2
v_call: TRBV25-1
j_call: TRBJ2-1
clone_size: once
cdr3_nt: TGTGCCAGCAGTGACGAACTAGCGGGATCCTCCTACAATGAGCAGTTCTTC
cdr3_aa: CASSDELAGSSYNEQFF